The source of this T cell receptor beta chain is a study of blood T cell repertoires in COVID-19. Study overall: Both acute and convalescent COVID-19 samples were obtained from the United States, Italy and Spain. PBMCs, B-cell-depleted T cells, or T cells were the source of the cDNA or gDNA that made up the material.

In the authors' workflow: Scientists estimated how many nucleated cells there were by amplifying reference gene primers. Here immunoSEQ multiplex PCR was the method, and the copy in TCRdb shows in-frame clones only, minus some. V, J and clone size are taken as reported in that table, and D and trimming were inferred from the DNA itself. The data show 210,000 or so clones, with under 85% seen just once and around 1.3% held by the top ten. Recruited during active infection, patients (from Seattle) were subsequently followed longitudinally. This CDR3 contains 12 residues. Germline assignment: CDR1 SGHDT and CDR2 YYEEEE. The V and J ends lost 4 bases and 7 bases respectively, with 8 bases between them.

The sequence derives from a woman younger than 45 with COVID-19, enrolled during active disease. The sequencing input was peripheral blood. The V gene is TRBV5-6, the J gene TRBJ2-2; D unclear. The chain's CDR3 is CASSLTIGELFF. The DNA for the CDR3 is TGTGCCAGCAGCCTGACAATCGGGGAGCTGTTTTTT. Looking up the rest from reference TRBV5-6 and TRBJ2-2 gives the full variable domain: DAGVTQSPTHLIKTRGQQVTLRCSPKSGHDTVSWYQQALGQGPQFIFQYYEEEERQRGNFPDRFSGHQFPNYSSELNVNALLLGDSALYLCASSLTIGELFFGEGSRLTVL.